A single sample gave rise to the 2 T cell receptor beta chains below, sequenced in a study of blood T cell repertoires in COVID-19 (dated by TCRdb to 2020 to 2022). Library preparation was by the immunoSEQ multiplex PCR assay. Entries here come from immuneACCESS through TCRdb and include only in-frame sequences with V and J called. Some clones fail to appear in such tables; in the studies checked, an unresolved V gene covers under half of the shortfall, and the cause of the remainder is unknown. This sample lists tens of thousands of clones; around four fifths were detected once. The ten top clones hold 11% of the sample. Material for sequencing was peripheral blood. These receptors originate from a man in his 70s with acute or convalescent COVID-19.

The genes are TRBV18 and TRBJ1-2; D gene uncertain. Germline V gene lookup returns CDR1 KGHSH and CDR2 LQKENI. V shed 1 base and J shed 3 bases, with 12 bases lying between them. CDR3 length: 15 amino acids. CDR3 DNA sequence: TGTGCCAGCTCACCACAGCCGGGTCGGGACTATGGCTACACCTTC. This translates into CASSPQPGRDYGYTF. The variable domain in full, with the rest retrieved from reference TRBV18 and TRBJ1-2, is NAGVMQNPRHLVRRRGQEARLRCSPMKGHSHVYWYRQLPEEGLKFMVYLQKENIIDESGMPKERFSAEFPKEGPSILRIQQVVRGDSAAYFCASSPQPGRDYGYTFGSGTRLTVV.

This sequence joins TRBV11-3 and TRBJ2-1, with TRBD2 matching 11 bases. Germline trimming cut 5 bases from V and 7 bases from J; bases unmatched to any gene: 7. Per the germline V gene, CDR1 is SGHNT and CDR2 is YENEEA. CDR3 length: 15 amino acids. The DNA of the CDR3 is TGTGCCAGCAGCGTCACTAGCGGGGGAGTAAATGAGCAGTTCTTC. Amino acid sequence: CASSVTSGGVNEQFF.